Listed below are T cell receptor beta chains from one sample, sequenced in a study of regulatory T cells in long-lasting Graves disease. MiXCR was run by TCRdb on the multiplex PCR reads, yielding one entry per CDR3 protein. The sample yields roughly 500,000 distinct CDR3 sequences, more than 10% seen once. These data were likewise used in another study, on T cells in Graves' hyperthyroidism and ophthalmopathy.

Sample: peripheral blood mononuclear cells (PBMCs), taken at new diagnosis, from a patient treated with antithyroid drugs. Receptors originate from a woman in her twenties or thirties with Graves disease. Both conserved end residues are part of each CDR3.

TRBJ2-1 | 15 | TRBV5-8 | CATLPGPSSYNEQFF
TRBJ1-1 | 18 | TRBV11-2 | CASSPTGSRGIMNTEAFF
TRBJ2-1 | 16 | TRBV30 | CAWSALAGGTLNEQFF
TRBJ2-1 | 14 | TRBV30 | CAWARDFSFYEQFF
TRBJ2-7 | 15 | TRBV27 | CASSLSGSSRYEQYF
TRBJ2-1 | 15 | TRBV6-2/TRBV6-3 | CASRASGASYNEQFF
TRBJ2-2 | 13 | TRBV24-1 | CATRLRGPGELFF
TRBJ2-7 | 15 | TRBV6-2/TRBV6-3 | CASSYGGSPHYEQYF
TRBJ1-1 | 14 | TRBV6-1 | CASSWDRMNTEAFF
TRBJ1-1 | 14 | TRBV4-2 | CASNSRGFGTEAFF
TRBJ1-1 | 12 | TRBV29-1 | CSAVTGGLEAFF
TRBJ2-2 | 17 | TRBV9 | CASSVEWRGRSAGELFF
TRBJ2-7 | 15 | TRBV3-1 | CASSQEQGAPYEQYF
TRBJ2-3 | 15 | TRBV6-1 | CASNKLAGVMDTQYF
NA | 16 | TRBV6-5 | CASSYFGTALGNEQYF
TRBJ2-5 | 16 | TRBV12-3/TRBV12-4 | CASGAGGQGGQETQYF
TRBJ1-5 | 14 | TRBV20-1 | CSAARQGHNQPQHF
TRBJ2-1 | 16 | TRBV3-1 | CASSQVGLRAYNEQFF
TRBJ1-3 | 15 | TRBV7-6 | CASSFLAGSGNTIYF
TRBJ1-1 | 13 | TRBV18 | CASAGPMNTEAFF
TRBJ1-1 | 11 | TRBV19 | CASRLGQLCHF
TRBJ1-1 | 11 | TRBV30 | CAWSQGGEAFF
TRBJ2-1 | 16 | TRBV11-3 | CASSSYTGLARNEQFF
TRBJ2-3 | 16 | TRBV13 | CASSHRGGPFTDTQYF
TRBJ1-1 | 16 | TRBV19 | CASSIYTRGMNTEAFF
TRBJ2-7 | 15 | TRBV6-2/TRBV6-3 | CASSYHTARVSEQYF
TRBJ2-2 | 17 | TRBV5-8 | CASTPIRDRGFAGELFF
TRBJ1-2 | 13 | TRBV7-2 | CASSYRARDGYTF
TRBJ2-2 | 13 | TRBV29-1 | CSVMKGSTGELFF
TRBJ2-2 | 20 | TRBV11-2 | CASSSPRTGPRYTYTGELFF
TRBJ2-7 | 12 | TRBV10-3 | CAISELAYEQYF
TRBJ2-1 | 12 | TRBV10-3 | CAISVGYNEQFF
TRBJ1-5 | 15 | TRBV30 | CAWSVRGQGAWPQHF
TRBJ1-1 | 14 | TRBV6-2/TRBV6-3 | CASRLSRGRTEAFF
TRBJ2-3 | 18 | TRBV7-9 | CASTPGRGKQGAIDTQYF
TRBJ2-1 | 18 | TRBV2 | CASSGEGTSGRGYNEQFF
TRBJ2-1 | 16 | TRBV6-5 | CASSYSEIVSYNEQFF
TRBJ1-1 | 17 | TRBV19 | CASSPDRGRGGNTEAFF
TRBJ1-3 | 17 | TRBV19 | CASSTRQGASSGNTIYF
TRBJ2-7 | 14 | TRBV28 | CASSSQGSSYEQYF
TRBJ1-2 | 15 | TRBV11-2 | CASSTRALMRDGYTF
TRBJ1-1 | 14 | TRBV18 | CASSPQSTGTEAFF
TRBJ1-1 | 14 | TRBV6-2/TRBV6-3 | CASIPQGLNTEAFF
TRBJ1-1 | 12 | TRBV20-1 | CSAAGTGVLAFF
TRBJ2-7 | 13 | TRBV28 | CASSSGQVTGPYF
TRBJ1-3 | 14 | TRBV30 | CAWVGRLSGNTIYF
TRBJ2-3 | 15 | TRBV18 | CASSAPDGGTDTQYF
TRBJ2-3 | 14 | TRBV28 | CASSLAGGPDTQYF
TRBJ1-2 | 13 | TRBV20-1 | CSATDRWSYGYTF
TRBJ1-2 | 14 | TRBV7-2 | CASSARTGAAGYTF
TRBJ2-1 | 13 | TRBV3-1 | CASSQDTLDEQFF
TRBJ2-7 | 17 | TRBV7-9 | CASSITGEGLRSYEQYF
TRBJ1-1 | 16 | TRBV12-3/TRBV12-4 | CASSSTTGNRNTEAFF
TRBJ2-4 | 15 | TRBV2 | CASSEAEIAKNIQYF
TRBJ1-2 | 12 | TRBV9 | CASSSLGFGYTF